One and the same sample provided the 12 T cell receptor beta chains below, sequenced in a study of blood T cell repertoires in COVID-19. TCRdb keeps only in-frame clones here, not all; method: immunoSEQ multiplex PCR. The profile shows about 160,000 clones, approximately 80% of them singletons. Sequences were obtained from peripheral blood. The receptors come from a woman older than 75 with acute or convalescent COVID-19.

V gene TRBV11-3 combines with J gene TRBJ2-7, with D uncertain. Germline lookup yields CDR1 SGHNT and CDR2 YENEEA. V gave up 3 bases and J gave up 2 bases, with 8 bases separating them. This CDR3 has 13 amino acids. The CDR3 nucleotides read TGTGCCAGCAGCTTGACCGAGGCCTACGAGCAGTACTTC. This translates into CASSLTEAYEQYF.

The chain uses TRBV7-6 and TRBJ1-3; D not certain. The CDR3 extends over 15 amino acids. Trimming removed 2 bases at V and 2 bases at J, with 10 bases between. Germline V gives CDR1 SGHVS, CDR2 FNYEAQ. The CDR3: CASSLPGYTGNTIYF. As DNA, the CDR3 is TGTGCCAGCAGCTTACCAGGTTATACTGGAAACACCATATATTTT.

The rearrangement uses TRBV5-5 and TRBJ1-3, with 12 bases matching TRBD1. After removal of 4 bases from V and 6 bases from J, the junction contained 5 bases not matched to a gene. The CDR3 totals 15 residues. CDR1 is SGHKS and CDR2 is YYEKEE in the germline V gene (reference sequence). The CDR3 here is CASSMVGQGANTIYF. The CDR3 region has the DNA TGTGCCAGCAGCATGGTGGGACAGGGGGCAAACACCATATATTTT.

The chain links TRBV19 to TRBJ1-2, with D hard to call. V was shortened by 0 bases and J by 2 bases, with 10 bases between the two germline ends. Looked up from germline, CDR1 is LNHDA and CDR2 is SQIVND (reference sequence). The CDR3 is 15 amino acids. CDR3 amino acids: CASSIDLRVNYGYTF. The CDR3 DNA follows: TGTGCCAGTAGTATAGATCTACGGGTAAACTATGGCTACACCTTC.

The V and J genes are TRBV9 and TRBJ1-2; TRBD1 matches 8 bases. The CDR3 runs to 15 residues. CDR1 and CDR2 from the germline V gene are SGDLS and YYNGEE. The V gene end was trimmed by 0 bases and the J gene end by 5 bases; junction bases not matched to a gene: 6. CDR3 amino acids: CASSVEARGRYGYTF. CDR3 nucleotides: TGTGCCAGCAGCGTAGAGGCCAGGGGGCGTTATGGCTACACCTTC. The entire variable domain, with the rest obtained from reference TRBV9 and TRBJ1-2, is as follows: DSGVTQTPKHLITATGQRVTLRCSPRSGDLSVYWYQQSLDQGLQFLIQYYNGEERAKGNILERFSAQQFPDLHSELNLSSLELGDSALYFCASSVEARGRYGYTFGSGTRLTVV.

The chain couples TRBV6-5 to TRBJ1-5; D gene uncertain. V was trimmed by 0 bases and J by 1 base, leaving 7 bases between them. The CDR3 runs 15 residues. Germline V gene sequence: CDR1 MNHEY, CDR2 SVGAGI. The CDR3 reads CASSYSVRSNQPQHF. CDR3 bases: TGTGCCAGCAGTTACTCGGTGCGCAGCAATCAGCCCCAGCATTTT.

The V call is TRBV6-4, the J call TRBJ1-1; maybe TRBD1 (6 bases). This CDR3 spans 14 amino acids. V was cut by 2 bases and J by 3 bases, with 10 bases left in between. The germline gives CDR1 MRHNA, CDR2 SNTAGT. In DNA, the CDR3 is TGTGCCAGCAGTGACGGGGGCCGGTACACTGAAGCTTTCTTT. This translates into CASSDGGRYTEAFF.

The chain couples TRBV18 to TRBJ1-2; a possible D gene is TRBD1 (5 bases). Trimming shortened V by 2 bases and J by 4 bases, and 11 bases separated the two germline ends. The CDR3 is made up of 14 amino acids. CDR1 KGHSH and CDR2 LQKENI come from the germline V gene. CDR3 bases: TGTGCCAGCTCACCAGACTTAGACAGCTATGGCTACACCTTC. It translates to CASSPDLDSYGYTF.

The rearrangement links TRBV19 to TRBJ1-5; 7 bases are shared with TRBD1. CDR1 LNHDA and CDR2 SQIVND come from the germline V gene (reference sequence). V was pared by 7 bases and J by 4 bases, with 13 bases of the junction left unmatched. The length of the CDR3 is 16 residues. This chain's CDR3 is CASKLDRGQLNQPQHF. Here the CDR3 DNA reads TGTGCCAGTAAGTTGGATCGGGGACAGCTAAATCAGCCCCAGCATTTT.

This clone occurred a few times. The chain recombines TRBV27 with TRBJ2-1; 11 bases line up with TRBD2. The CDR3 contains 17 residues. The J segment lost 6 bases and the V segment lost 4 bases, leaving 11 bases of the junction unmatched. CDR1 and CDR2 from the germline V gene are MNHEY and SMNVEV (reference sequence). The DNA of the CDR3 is TGTGCCAGCAGTTGGGTACTAGCGGGAGACCGAAGCAATGAGCAGTTCTTC. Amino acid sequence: CASSWVLAGDRSNEQFF.

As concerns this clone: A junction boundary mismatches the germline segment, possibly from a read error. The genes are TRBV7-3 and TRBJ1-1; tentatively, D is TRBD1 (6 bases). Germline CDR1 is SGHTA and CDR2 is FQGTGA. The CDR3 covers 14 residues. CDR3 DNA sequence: TGTGCCAGCACCTTACACCCAGGGGTTACTGAAGCTTTCTTT. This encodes CASTLHPGVTEAFF.

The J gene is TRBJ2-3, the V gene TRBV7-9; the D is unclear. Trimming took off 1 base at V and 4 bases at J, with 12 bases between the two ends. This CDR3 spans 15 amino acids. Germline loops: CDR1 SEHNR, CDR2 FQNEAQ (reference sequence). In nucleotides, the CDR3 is TGTGCCAGCAGCTTAGTATCAGGTCCGGCAGATACGCAGTATTTT. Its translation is CASSLVSGPADTQYF.